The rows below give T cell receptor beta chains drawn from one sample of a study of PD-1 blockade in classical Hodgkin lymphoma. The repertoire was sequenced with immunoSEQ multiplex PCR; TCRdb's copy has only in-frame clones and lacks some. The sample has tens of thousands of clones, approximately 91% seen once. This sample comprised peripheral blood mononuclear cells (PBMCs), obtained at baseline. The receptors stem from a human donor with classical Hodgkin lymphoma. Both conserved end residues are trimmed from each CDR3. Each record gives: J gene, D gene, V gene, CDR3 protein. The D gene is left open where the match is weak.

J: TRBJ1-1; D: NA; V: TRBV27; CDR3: ASGWGGAAEAF
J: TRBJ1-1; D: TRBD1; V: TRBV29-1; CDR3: SVEAGTGVTEAF
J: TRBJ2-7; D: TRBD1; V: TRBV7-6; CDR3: ASTSGQGVYEQY
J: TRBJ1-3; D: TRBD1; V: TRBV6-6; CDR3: ASRFGTASGNTIY
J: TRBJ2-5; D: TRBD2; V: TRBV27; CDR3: ASSLRAGGTQETQY
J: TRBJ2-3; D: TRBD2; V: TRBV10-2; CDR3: ASGTSGSTDTQY
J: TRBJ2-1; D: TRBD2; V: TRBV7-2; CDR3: ASSASGAYNEQF
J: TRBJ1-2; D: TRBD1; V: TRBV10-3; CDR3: AISDGTGGEGYT
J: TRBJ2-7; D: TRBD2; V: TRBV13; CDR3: ASSLESSGGSYEQY
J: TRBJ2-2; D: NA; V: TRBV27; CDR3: ASSYGDTGELF
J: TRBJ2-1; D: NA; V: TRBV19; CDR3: ASSISPFSYNEQF
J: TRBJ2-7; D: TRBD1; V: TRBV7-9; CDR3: ASSSGQSVEQY
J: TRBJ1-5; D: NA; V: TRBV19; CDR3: ASSIAGTAVPQH
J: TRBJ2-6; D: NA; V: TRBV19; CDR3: ASSIVRKSGLPSGANVLT
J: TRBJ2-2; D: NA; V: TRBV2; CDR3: ASSELSVGGELF
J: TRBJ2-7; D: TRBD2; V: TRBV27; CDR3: ASGLAGREQY
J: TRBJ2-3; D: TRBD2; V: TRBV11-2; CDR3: ASSPLAVSTDTQY